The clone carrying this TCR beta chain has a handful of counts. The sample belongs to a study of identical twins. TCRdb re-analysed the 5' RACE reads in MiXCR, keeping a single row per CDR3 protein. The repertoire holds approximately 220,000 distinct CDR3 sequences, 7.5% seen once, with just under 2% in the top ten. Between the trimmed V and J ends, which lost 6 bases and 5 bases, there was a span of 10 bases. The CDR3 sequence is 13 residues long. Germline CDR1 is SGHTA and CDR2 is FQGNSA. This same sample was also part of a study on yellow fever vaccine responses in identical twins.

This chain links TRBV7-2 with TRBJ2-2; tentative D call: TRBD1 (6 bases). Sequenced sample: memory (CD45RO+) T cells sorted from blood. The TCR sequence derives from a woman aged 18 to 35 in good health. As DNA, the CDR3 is TGTGCCAGCAGACAGGGATCGACCGGGGAGCTGTTTTTT. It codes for CASRQGSTGELFF.